The clone carrying this TCR beta chain occurred once. Antigen specificity is unknown. The sample is drawn from a study of shared clonotypes between healthy human individuals. Study details: The donor pool was made up of a couple of women and a few men aged 18 to 49. Study-level points and caveats: With four donors compared, around 4.7% of naive CD4 clonotypes were shared. Larger richness was generally estimated for naive than memory subsets. Only blood was sampled, and tissue TCR repertoires likely differ from blood ones.

The table came from immunoSEQ multiplex PCR; TCRdb's copy has only in-frame clones and leaves some out. The sample has around 1.4 million clones, approximately 98.5% seen once. The source material was naive CD4+ T cells sorted from blood. Subset given: CD45RA+ positively selected. The TCR was taken from a man between 25 and 39 years old in good health.

For the CDR3, the DNA is TGTGCCAGCAGCTTAGTCGGACAGGGGTCGGGTGAGCAGTTCTTC. This encodes CASSLVGQGSGEQFF. The gene calls are TRBV13 and TRBJ2-1; 9 bases map to TRBD1. The CDR3 loop spans 15 amino acids. J was trimmed by 9 bases and V by 1 base; bases with no gene match: 7. Looked up from germline, CDR1 is PRHDT and CDR2 is FYEKMQ (reference sequence). The whole variable domain, filled in from reference TRBV13 and TRBJ2-1, reads AAGVIQSPRHLIKEKRETATLKCYPIPRHDTVYWYQQGPGQDPQFLISFYEKMQSDKGSIPDRFSAQQFSDYHSELNMSSLELGDSALYFCASSLVGQGSGEQFFGPGTRLTVL.